The 4 T cell receptor beta chains listed next were all sequenced from one sample in a study of Graves' ophthalmopathy and Graves' hyperthyroidism. The authors amplified TCR beta CDR3 regions, and they did so from RNA transcripts for repertoire sequencing. The first round was an RT-PCR with HTBI primers, and the second round was a multiplex PCR. TCRdb itself ran the multiplex PCR reads through MiXCR, one entry per CDR3 protein. The table has roughly 500,000 distinct CDR3 sequences, about an eighth seen once. The specimen sequenced was blood. These receptors all stem from a woman younger than 45 with Graves' ophthalmopathy.

This clonotype was found many times. This chain links TRBV12-3 or TRBV12-4 with TRBJ1-1; 7 bases line up with TRBD1. The CDR3 runs to 11 residues. Trimming removed 7 bases from V and 6 bases from J; junction bases left unmatched: 2. The CDR3 loop reads CASNTGAEAFF. Written as DNA, the CDR3 is TGTGCCAGCAACACAGGGGCTGAAGCTTTCTTT.

This clonotype was picked up many times. This rearrangement joins TRBV7-9 to TRBJ2-5, with no clear D. This CDR3 is built from 14 residues. From germline, CDR1 is SEHNR and CDR2 FQNEAQ (reference sequence). Trimming cost V 1 base and J 10 bases, with 16 bases left between them. The CDR3: CASSLGGLTVVQYF. CDR3 nucleotides: TGTGCCAGCAGCTTAGGGGGTCTGACGGTTGTCCAGTACTTC.

Many counts were recorded for this clonotype. At one end, the junction sequence differs from germline, possibly due to a read error. The DNA for the CDR3 is TGCAGTGCCAGAGGGTCTAGCTATGGCTACACCTTC. Its protein product is CSARGSSYGYTF. The rearrangement uses TRBV20-1 and TRBJ1-2; D not certain. The CDR3 totals 12 residues. CDR1 is DFQATT, CDR2 SNEGSKA, per germline (reference sequence).

This clonotype was recorded at least ten times. V and J are TRBV12-3 or TRBV12-4 and TRBJ2-2; possible D gene TRBD1, 5 bases. V shed 7 bases and J shed 1 base, with 7 bases lying between them. The CDR3 sequence is 13 residues long. CDR3 DNA: TGTGCCAGCAATACAGGGAACACCGGGGAGCTGTTTTTT. Translation gives CASNTGNTGELFF.